These 18 T cell receptor beta chains were all obtained from the same sample, sequenced in a study of metastatic and nonmetastatic thyroid tumors. Every patient underwent thyroid surgery untreated. Using MiXCR, TCRdb reanalyzed the PCR reads. The sample comprises about 38,000 clones, 25% to 30% of which are singletons, and 9.6% rests with the top ten. Sequencing was carried out using blood. These TCRs come from a female donor with papillary thyroid cancer or a benign thyroid nodule (not recorded which). Some clones in this sample may be carry-over from other donors' samples.

CDR3 sequence: CASRASVAGQHYGYTF. The CDR3 region has the DNA TGTGCCAGCAGAGCCTCAGTGGCGGGACAGCACTATGGCTACACCTTC. V gene TRBV11-1 combines with J gene TRBJ1-2; 7 nucleotides agree with TRBD1. The V gene's germline CDR1 is SGHAT and CDR2 FQDESV (reference sequence). CDR3 size: 16 residues. Unmatched junction bases numbered 13, after V lost 6 bases and J lost 3 bases.

The rearrangement uses TRBV24-1 and TRBJ2-3; TRBD2 matches at 8 bases. V was pared by 5 bases and J by 8 bases, with 11 bases of the junction left unmatched. The CDR3 is 15 residues long. Per germline, CDR1 KGHDR and CDR2 SFDVKD. CDR3 nucleotides: TGTGCCACCAGTGCTCCCGACCGGGGGGGGGGTACGCAGTATTTT. Residues: CATSAPDRGGGTQYF.

This clone was recorded many times. The V call is TRBV24-1, the J call TRBJ1-4; D remains ambiguous. CDR3 length: 13 amino acids. CDR1 is KGHDR, CDR2 SFDVKD, per germline. Trimming left V 5 bases short and J 8 bases short, with 11 bases between. Here the CDR3 reads CATSGTGREKLFF. DNA of the CDR3: TGTGCCACCAGTGGGACTGGACGGGAAAAACTGTTTTTT.

This clone showed up many times. The V call is TRBV29-1, the J call TRBJ2-1; D perhaps matches TRBD2 (5 bases). Trimming took 3 bases from V and 2 from J, leaving 14 bases between them. Germline V CDR1 and CDR2: SQVTM, ANQGSEA. There are 15 residues in the CDR3. The CDR3 sequence is CSVDLGDEAYNEQFF. The DNA of the CDR3 is TGCAGCGTTGACCTCGGGGATGAGGCCTACAATGAGCAGTTCTTC.

This clone occurred many times. This chain links TRBV7-9 with TRBJ1-2; tentatively, D is TRBD1 (5 bases). CDR1 SEHNR and CDR2 FQNEAQ come from the germline V gene (reference sequence). V gave up 1 base and J gave up 6 bases, with 12 bases separating them. The CDR3 is made up of 14 amino acids. CDR3 loop: CASSLGGTTNGYTF. CDR3 coding DNA: TGTGCCAGCAGCTTAGGCGGGACGACTAATGGCTACACCTTC. Supplemented by reference TRBV7-9 and TRBJ1-2, the full variable domain reads DTGVSQNPRHKITKRGQNVTFRCDPISEHNRLYWYRQTLGQGPEFLTYFQNEAQLEKSRLLSDRFSAERPKGSFSTLEIQRTEQGDSAMYLCASSLGGTTNGYTFGSGTRLTVV.

This clone was found many times. V gene TRBV5-1 combines with J gene TRBJ1-1, with unresolved D. Germline assignment: CDR1 SGHRS and CDR2 YFSETQ. With 0 bases removed from V and 1 base from J, the gap between germline ends came to 10 bases. This CDR3 region has 15 residues. The CDR3 DNA is TGCGCCAGCAGCTTGGGACTTACAGCGAACACTGAAGCTTTCTTT. Amino acids: CASSLGLTANTEAFF.

The chain has TRBV3-1 and TRBJ1-1, with D possibly TRBD1 on 5 matching bases. CDR1 LGHDT and CDR2 YNNKEL come from the germline V gene (reference sequence). CDR3 length equals 14 residues. With 1 base removed from V and 3 bases from J, the gap between germline ends came to 9 bases. The CDR3 protein is CASSQVAGDTEAFF. In DNA form, the CDR3 reads TGTGCCAGCAGCCAAGTCGCGGGGGACACTGAAGCTTTCTTT.

The gene calls are TRBV11-2 and TRBJ2-7, with TRBD1 identical over 8 bases. This CDR3 is 15 amino acids long. Germline CDR1 is SGHAT and CDR2 is FQNNGV. With 5 bases clipped from V and 3 bases from J, the junction kept 9 bases outside the gene matches. The CDR3 sequence is CASSARQGNDYEQYF. CDR3 in DNA: TGTGCCAGCAGCGCCAGACAGGGGAATGACTACGAGCAGTACTTC. The full variable domain, rest sourced from reference TRBV11-2 and TRBJ2-7, is EAGVAQSPRYKIIEKRQSVAFWCNPISGHATLYWYQQILGQGPKLLIQFQNNGVVDDSQLPKDRFSAERLKGVDSTLKIQPAKLEDSAVYLCASSARQGNDYEQYFGPGTRLTVT.

This clone showed up many times. This chain connects TRBV5-8 to TRBJ2-1; D is possibly TRBD1 (5 bases). The V gene lost 4 bases and the J gene lost 4 bases, with 12 bases spanning the gap. The CDR3 length is 14 residues. Germline V gene lookup returns CDR1 SGHTS and CDR2 YDEGEE. In DNA, the CDR3 is TGTGCCAGCAGCGCCCAAACAGGATACAATGAGCAGTTCTTC. Translated, it gives CASSAQTGYNEQFF.

On this clone itself: A read error may account for a junction end that differs from germline. The chain carries TRBV7-8 and TRBJ2-7; D is tentatively TRBD1 or TRBD2 (5 bases each). The CDR3 length is 15 residues. Per the germline V gene, CDR1 is SGHVS and CDR2 is FQNEAQ. The CDR3 reads CASILNRDGTYEQYF. Here the CDR3 DNA reads TGTGCCAGCATCTTAAACCGGGACGGAACCTACGAGCAGTACTTC.

The chain employs TRBV9 and TRBJ2-7; possibly TRBD1 for D (6 bases). CDR3 length equals 13 residues. The ends were cut back, 3 bases at V and 11 bases at J, with 18 bases in the middle. Looked up from germline, CDR1 is SGDLS and CDR2 is YYNGEE. The CDR3 nucleotides read TGTGCCAGCAGCGATGATGCGTGGACAGTAGAGTACTTC. Amino acids: CASSDDAWTVEYF.

J is TRBJ1-1 and V is TRBV30; tentatively, D is TRBD1 (5 bases). CDR3 size: 14 residues. Germline V lookup: CDR1 GTSNPN, CDR2 SVGIG (reference sequence). The V end lost 2 bases, the J end lost 1 base, and 11 bases lay between the germline ends. CDR3 sequence: CAWSWGVGNTEAFF. The CDR3 DNA is TGTGCCTGGAGTTGGGGGGTGGGGAACACTGAAGCTTTCTTT.

At least ten counts were recorded for this clone. The chain joins TRBV9 to TRBJ1-6; D might be TRBD1 (5 bases). The CDR3 contains 13 residues. Germline-derived CDR1 and CDR2 are SGDLS and YYNGEE. V was shortened by 4 bases and J by 8 bases, with 10 bases between the two germline ends. CDR3 amino acids: CASSFGGYSPLHF. The CDR3 bases are TGTGCCAGCAGCTTCGGGGGTTATTCACCCCTCCACTTT.

The CDR3 sequence is CASSQLDPPPGQPQHF. Written as DNA, the CDR3 is TGTGCCAGCAGCCAACTGGACCCCCCTCCAGGTCAGCCCCAGCATTTT. This chain connects TRBV11-2 to TRBJ1-5; D is unclear. The V end was cut by 5 bases, the J end by 6 bases, with 20 bases between. The CDR3 totals 16 residues. Germline V gene sequence: CDR1 SGHAT, CDR2 FQNNGV.

This clone was observed a few times. The J gene is TRBJ1-4, the V gene TRBV12-3 or TRBV12-4, with D possibly matching TRBD1 (5 bases). Trimming pared 5 bases from V and 10 bases from J, leaving 17 bases between. There are 14 residues in the CDR3. The CDR3 reads CASSTDSRVGKLFF. The CDR3 nucleotides read TGTGCCAGCAGTACTGACAGCCGGGTGGGAAAACTGTTTTTT.

The J gene is TRBJ1-2, the V gene TRBV5-1; the D gene is possibly TRBD1 (6 bases). CDR1 is SGHRS, CDR2 YFSETQ, per germline. With 4 bases removed from V and 2 bases from J, the gap between germline ends came to 12 bases. The CDR3 loop spans 14 amino acids. The CDR3 reads CASSPTGVNYGYTF. In DNA, the CDR3 is TGCGCCAGCAGCCCGACAGGAGTAAACTATGGCTACACCTTC.

This rearrangement joins TRBV6-5 to TRBJ1-6; tentatively, D is TRBD1 (5 bases). Germline V gene data show CDR1 as MNHEY and CDR2 as SVGAGI. V was pared by 4 bases and J by 9 bases, with 10 bases between. The CDR3 length is 13 residues. CDR3 in amino acids: CASSLGEGSPLHF. The CDR3 coding sequence is TGTGCCAGCAGTTTAGGGGAAGGTTCACCCCTCCACTTT.

This chain connects TRBV5-1 to TRBJ2-1; TRBD2 aligns across 8 bases. CDR1 is SGHRS and CDR2 is YFSETQ in the germline V gene. The junction had 13 bases not matched to a gene; V was cut back by 4 bases and J by 7 bases. CDR3 size: 16 residues. The CDR3 DNA sequence: TGCGCCAGCAGCCCATCGGGACTAGGTTTGGGTAATGAGCAGTTCTTC. Its protein product is CASSPSGLGLGNEQFF.